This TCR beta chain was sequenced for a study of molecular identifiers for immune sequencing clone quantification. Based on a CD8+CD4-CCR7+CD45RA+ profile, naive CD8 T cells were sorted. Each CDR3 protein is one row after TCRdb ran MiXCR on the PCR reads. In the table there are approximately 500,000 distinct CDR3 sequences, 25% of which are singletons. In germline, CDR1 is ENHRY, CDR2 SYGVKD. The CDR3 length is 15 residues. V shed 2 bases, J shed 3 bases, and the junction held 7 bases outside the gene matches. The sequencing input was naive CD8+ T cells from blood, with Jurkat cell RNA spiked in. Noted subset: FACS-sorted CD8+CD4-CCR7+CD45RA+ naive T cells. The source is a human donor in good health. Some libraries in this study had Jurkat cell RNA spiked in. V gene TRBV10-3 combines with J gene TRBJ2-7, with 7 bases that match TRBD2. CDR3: CAISEQGGGNYEQYF. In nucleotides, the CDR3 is TGTGCCATCAGTGAGCAAGGCGGGGGAAACTACGAGCAGTACTTC.